This is a list of T cell receptor beta chains from one sample in a study of CD8+CD57+ T cells in acquired aplastic anemia. TCRdb reprocessed the reads via MiXCR and lists one record per CDR3 protein. The table shows approximately 220,000 distinct CDR3 sequences, with around half occurring only once. Sequencing was carried out using sorted CD4+, CD8+, or CD8+CD57+ T cells (not recorded which) from PBMCs. These receptors came from a human donor with aplastic anemia. Each CDR3 is given with its conserved first and last residue. D genes are given only for firm matches. A row's size may be missing; if present it is once, few, many or a size class.

v_gene	j_gene	d_gene	abundance	CDR3aa	CDR3nt
TRBV5-1	TRBJ2-7	NA	NA	CASSQRLDEQYF	TGCGCCAGCAGCCAGAGACTAGATGAGCAGTACTTC
TRBV7-2	TRBJ1-2	TRBD1	many	CASSQGTAYGYTF	TGTGCCAGCAGCCAGGGGACAGCATATGGCTACACCTTC
TRBV7-2	TRBJ1-2	NA	NA	CASSFVGSGIGYTF	TGTGCCAGCAGCTTCGTAGGAAGCGGTATAGGCTACACCTTC
TRBV29-1	TRBJ2-1	NA	NA	CSVQGGRYNEQFF	TGCAGCGTACAGGGAGGCCGTTACAATGAGCAGTTCTTC
TRBV12-5	TRBJ1-5	NA	NA	CASGPGVRVPGQDTQHF	TGTGCTAGTGGCCCCGGGGTTCGAGTCCCGGGACAAGATACGCAGCATTTT
TRBV12-3/TRBV12-4	TRBJ1-4	NA	few	CASSFGVGTKEEASNEKLFF	TGTGCCAGCAGTTTTGGCGTGGGGACAAAAGAAGAAGCGTCTAATGAAAAACTGTTTTTT
TRBV10-3	TRBJ1-1	NA	once	CAVQAQGVGQMNTEAFF	TGTGCCGTCCAAGCACAGGGAGTAGGTCAAATGAACACTGAAGCTTTCTTT
TRBV2	TRBJ2-7	TRBD2	NA	CASSNLAGEAEQYF	TGTGCCAGCAGTAACTTAGCGGGGGAGGCCGAGCAGTACTTC
TRBV20-1	TRBJ2-7	NA	NA	CSAVQGFEQYF	TGCAGTGCTGTCCAGGGATTCGAGCAGTACTTC
TRBV7-9	TRBJ2-3	NA	NA	CASSSTGWGTDTQYF	TGTGCCAGCAGCTCGACAGGATGGGGCACAGATACGCAGTATTTT
TRBV6-1	TRBJ2-7	NA	NA	CASSWNHEQYF	TGTGCCAGCAGTTGGAACCACGAGCAGTACTTC
TRBV5-6	TRBJ2-7	NA	NA	CASSSDGGYEQYF	TGTGCCAGCAGCTCGGACGGGGGTTACGAGCAGTACTTC
TRBV5-1	TRBJ1-1	NA	NA	CASKGTGQSEAFF	TGCGCCAGCAAGGGGACCGGACAGAGTGAAGCTTTCTTT
TRBV20-1	TRBJ2-7	TRBD2	NA	CSATRTSEYYNEQYF	TGCAGTGCTACCCGGACTAGCGAGTACTACAATGAGCAGTACTTC
TRBV12-3/TRBV12-4	TRBJ2-3	TRBD1	many	CASRSTDRGVYF	TGTGCCAGCAGATCCACGGACAGGGGAGTGTATTTT
TRBV7-8	TRBJ2-3	NA	NA	CASSERRAGDTQYF	TGTGCCAGCAGTGAAAGGCGGGCCGGCGATACGCAGTATTTT
TRBV6-1	TRBJ1-2	NA	many	CASTEGLSGRADGYTF	TGTGCCAGCACTGAAGGGTTATCCGGCAGGGCCGATGGCTACACCTTC
TRBV19	TRBJ2-2	TRBD2	NA	CASEGTSRTGELFF	TGTGCCAGTGAGGGGACTAGCAGGACCGGGGAGCTGTTTTTT
TRBV9	TRBJ1-3	NA	many	CASSVTSGSGNTIYF	TGTGCCAGCAGCGTAACGTCCGGAAGTGGAAACACCATATATTTT
TRBV25-1	TRBJ1-1	NA	NA	CASSELGRDTEAFF	TGTGCCAGCAGTGAATTAGGCAGGGACACTGAAGCTTTCTTT
TRBV10-2	TRBJ1-2	NA	many	CASAEFQGPMAGYTF	TGCGCCAGCGCGGAATTCCAGGGTCCTATGGCTGGCTACACCTTC
TRBV19	TRBJ1-2	TRBD1	NA	CASRKDRADYGYTF	TGTGCCAGTAGGAAGGACAGGGCCGACTATGGCTACACCTTC
TRBV24-1	TRBJ2-5	TRBD2	NA	CATSDRGSGETQYF	TGTGCCACCAGTGATCGCGGGAGTGGGGAGACCCAGTACTTC
TRBV25-1	TRBJ2-3	TRBD1	NA	CASSEVGDRGTDTQYF	TGTGCCAGCAGTGAAGTTGGGGACAGGGGTACAGATACGCAGTATTTT
TRBV20-1	TRBJ2-7	TRBD2	many	CSAKGLAGQYEQYF	TGCAGTGCTAAAGGACTAGCGGGACAGTACGAGCAGTACTTC
TRBV12-5	TRBJ2-1	NA	few	CASGLVPQGSSYNEQFF	TGTGCTAGTGGTTTGGTACCGCAGGGAAGCTCCTACAATGAGCAGTTCTTC
TRBV28	TRBJ2-7	NA	many	CASSAQTGDYEQYF	TGTGCCAGCAGTGCCCAGACAGGAGACTACGAGCAGTACTTC
TRBV3-1	TRBJ1-1	NA	NA	CASRAGGTEAFF	TGTGCCAGCAGGGCGGGGGGGACTGAAGCTTTCTTT
TRBV7-2	TRBJ2-2	TRBD2	many	CASSLLLAGATNTGELFF	TGTGCCAGCAGCTTATTGCTAGCGGGTGCAACGAACACCGGGGAGCTGTTTTTT
TRBV7-8	TRBJ1-1	NA	NA	CASSQDGTSGAKTEAFF	TGTGCCAGCAGCCAAGACGGGACTAGCGGGGCTAAGACTGAAGCTTTCTTT
TRBV7-3	TRBJ2-2	NA	NA	CASPSADRELFF	TGTGCCAGCCCCAGCGCGGACAGGGAGCTGTTTTTT
TRBV7-2	TRBJ2-7	NA	NA	CASSLELRGEQYF	TGTGCCAGCAGCTTAGAGTTAAGGGGCGAGCAGTACTTC
TRBV9	TRBJ2-6	TRBD2	NA	CASSLGEGLAGVPGANVLTF	TGTGCCAGCAGCTTAGGGGAGGGACTAGCGGGGGTCCCTGGGGCCAACGTCCTGACTTTC
TRBV29-1	TRBJ2-3	NA	NA	CSVELRKGTDTQYF	TGCAGCGTTGAATTAAGGAAGGGAACAGATACGCAGTATTTT
TRBV9	TRBJ1-3	TRBD1	many	CASGGDRRDSGNTIYF	TGTGCCAGCGGCGGGGACAGGCGAGACTCTGGAAACACCATATATTTT
TRBV7-9	TRBJ1-6	NA	NA	CASSAREFGSPLHF	TGTGCCAGCAGCGCGAGAGAGTTTGGATCACCCCTCCACTTT
TRBV7-2	TRBJ2-7	NA	NA	CASSLEGTSSYEQYF	TGTGCCAGCAGCTTAGAGGGGACATCATCCTACGAGCAGTACTTC
TRBV6-4	TRBJ2-7	NA	NA	CASSTTGTGEQYF	TGTGCCAGCAGTACCACAGGGACCGGGGAGCAGTACTTC
TRBV6-6	TRBJ1-6	TRBD1	NA	CASSSGQGLIDF	TGTGCCAGCAGCTCAGGACAGGGGCTAATCGACTTT
TRBV2	TRBJ2-2	TRBD2	many	CASSEFRLAGGIAGELFF	TGTGCCAGCAGTGAATTCCGACTAGCGGGGGGAATAGCCGGGGAGCTGTTTTTT
TRBV7-3	TRBJ2-1	NA	NA	CASSLTPPGSYNEQFF	TGTGCCAGCAGCTTAACGCCCCCCGGCTCCTACAATGAGCAGTTCTTC
TRBV7-8	TRBJ2-7	TRBD2	many	CASSVRAGGPVYEQYF	TGTGCCAGCAGCGTAAGAGCGGGGGGGCCTGTTTACGAGCAGTACTTC
TRBV10-3	TRBJ2-1	NA	many	CAHSQDSYNEQFF	TGTGCCCATAGCCAAGACTCCTACAATGAGCAGTTCTTC
TRBV20-1	TRBJ2-6	TRBD1	NA	CSAREADRDTVGANVLTF	TGCAGTGCTAGAGAGGCAGACAGGGACACGGTTGGGGCCAACGTCCTGACTTTC
TRBV20-1	TRBJ2-7	NA	NA	CSASVAGGVYEQYF	TGCAGTGCTAGTGTTGCCGGGGGTGTCTACGAGCAGTACTTC
TRBV18	TRBJ1-6	NA	NA	CASSPSGLASPLHF	TGTGCCAGCTCACCATCTGGGCTCGCTTCACCCCTCCACTTT
TRBV7-3	TRBJ2-7	NA	few	CASSLESGTSYEQYF	TGTGCCAGCAGCTTAGAGTCGGGGACCTCCTACGAGCAGTACTTC
TRBV6-4	TRBJ2-3	TRBD2	NA	CASRSTSGSTDTQYF	TGTGCCAGCAGATCGACTAGCGGGAGCACAGATACGCAGTATTTT
TRBV25-1	TRBJ2-2	TRBD1	NA	CASSDVRGSGELFF	TGTGCCAGCAGTGACGTCAGGGGGAGCGGGGAGCTGTTTTTT
TRBV10-1	TRBJ1-2	NA	NA	CASSPDINYGYTF	TGCGCCAGCAGTCCTGACATTAACTATGGCTACACCTTC
TRBV7-2	TRBJ1-1	NA	NA	CASSLLGLEAFF	TGTGCCAGCAGCTTGCTCGGGCTAGAAGCTTTCTTT
TRBV7-2	TRBJ2-3	NA	many	CASSPPTRTSGDTQYF	TGTGCCAGCAGCCCCCCGACCCGAACGTCGGGGGATACGCAGTATTTT
TRBV11-2	TRBJ1-4	TRBD1	NA	CAWSRGTGGEKLFF	TGTGCCTGGAGTCGCGGGACAGGGGGCGAAAAACTGTTTTTT
TRBV4-1	TRBJ1-5	NA	many	CASSQDSNQPQHF	TGCGCCAGCAGCCAAGATAGCAATCAGCCCCAGCATTTT
TRBV11-2	TRBJ2-1	TRBD1	NA	CASSLGRTPGQGRNEQFF	TGTGCCAGCAGCTTAGGCAGGACCCCGGGACAGGGACGGAATGAGCAGTTCTTC
TRBV7-2	TRBJ2-3	NA	NA	CASSFDRDTDTQYF	TGTGCCAGCAGCTTCGACCGGGACACAGATACGCAGTATTTT
TRBV20-1	TRBJ1-4	NA	NA	CSALKGSGGHNEKLFF	TGCAGCGCGTTGAAAGGGTCTGGGGGGCATAATGAAAAACTGTTTTTT
TRBV3-1	TRBJ2-2	NA	few	CASSQADFDLNTGELFF	TGTGCCAGCAGCCAGGCGGACTTCGACCTGAACACCGGGGAGCTGTTTTTT